The 6 T cell receptor beta chains reported below all come from one sample, sequenced in a study of blood T cell repertoires in COVID-19. Profiling relied on immunoSEQ multiplex PCR, and the TCRdb table lists in-frame clones only, not all of them. The table lists 390,000 or so clones, 75% to 90% of them singletons, with approximately 1.5% in the top ten. The specimen sequenced was peripheral blood. These TCRs come from a woman between 25 and 40 years old with active or convalescent COVID-19.

The rearrangement joins TRBV2 to TRBJ2-5; 9 nucleotides agree with TRBD2. The CDR3 has 14 residues. The germline V gene encodes CDR1 SNHLY and CDR2 FYNNEI. V shed 7 bases, J shed 2 bases, and the junction held 5 bases outside the gene matches. The DNA of the CDR3 is TGTGCCAGCAATCTAGCGGGACTACAAGAGACCCAGTACTTC. Translating gives CASNLAGLQETQYF.

The sample holds a few counts of this clone. The chain combines TRBV9 with TRBJ1-4; D perhaps matches TRBD1 (5 bases). CDR1 is SGDLS and CDR2 is YYNGEE in the germline V gene. V was trimmed by 0 bases and J by 8 bases, leaving 8 bases between them. The CDR3 consists of 13 residues. The CDR3 sequence: CASSVATAEKLFF. Written as DNA, the CDR3 is TGTGCCAGCAGCGTAGCGACAGCAGAAAAACTGTTTTTT.

The rearrangement links TRBV27 to TRBJ2-1; D gene ambiguous. V was clipped by 2 bases and J by 5 bases, with 10 bases between them. The CDR3 length is 14 residues. CDR1 and CDR2 (germline): MNHEY, SMNVEV (reference sequence). DNA of the CDR3: TGTGCCAGCAGTTTAGTGGCGGAGAACAATGAGCAGTTCTTC. It yields the protein CASSLVAENNEQFF.

The count of this clone is one. This chain uses TRBV10-3 with TRBJ1-2, with 7 bases that match TRBD1. The CDR3 is 18 amino acids. Trimming cost V 2 bases and J 1 base; bases outside gene matches: 13. Germline V CDR1 and CDR2: ENHRY, SYGVKD. This chain's CDR3 is CAISEHPPGGAVNYGYTF. DNA of the CDR3: TGTGCCATCAGTGAGCACCCCCCAGGGGGAGCCGTTAACTATGGCTACACCTTC.

The chain links TRBV27 to TRBJ1-1; D perhaps matches TRBD1 (6 bases). V was clipped by 3 bases and J by 0 bases, with 11 bases between them. The CDR3 sequence is 15 residues long. Germline loops: CDR1 MNHEY, CDR2 SMNVEV (reference sequence). The CDR3 region has the DNA TGTGCCAGCAGTTTTGCAGGGGCGATGAACACTGAAGCTTTCTTT. Translation: CASSFAGAMNTEAFF.

This clone was observed a few times. This rearrangement joins TRBV5-4 to TRBJ1-2; no reliable D call. The CDR3 has 13 residues. V was shortened by 4 bases and J by 4 bases, with 11 bases between the two germline ends. Germline CDR1 is SGHNT and CDR2 is YYREEE (reference sequence). The DNA of the CDR3 is TGTGCCAGCAGCCCCGGACTTCTCTATGGCTACACCTTC. Translating gives CASSPGLLYGYTF. Looking up the rest from reference TRBV5-4 and TRBJ1-2 gives the full variable domain: ETGVTQSPTHLIKTRGQQVTLRCSSQSGHNTVSWYQQALGQGPQFIFQYYREEENGRGNFPPRFSGLQFPNYSSELNVNALELDDSALYLCASSPGLLYGYTFGSGTRLTVV.